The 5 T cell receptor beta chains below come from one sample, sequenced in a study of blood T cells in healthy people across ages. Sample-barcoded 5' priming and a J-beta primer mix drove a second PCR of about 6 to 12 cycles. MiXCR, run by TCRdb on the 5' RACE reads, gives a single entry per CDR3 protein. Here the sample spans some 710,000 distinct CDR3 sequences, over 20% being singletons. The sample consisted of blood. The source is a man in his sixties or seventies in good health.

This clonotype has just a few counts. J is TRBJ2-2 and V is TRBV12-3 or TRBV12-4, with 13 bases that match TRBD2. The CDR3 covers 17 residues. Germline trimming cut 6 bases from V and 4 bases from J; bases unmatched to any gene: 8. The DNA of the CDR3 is TGTGCCAGCAGCCAACTAGCGGGGGGGCCGGGCACCGGGGAGCTGTTTTTT. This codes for CASSQLAGGPGTGELFF.

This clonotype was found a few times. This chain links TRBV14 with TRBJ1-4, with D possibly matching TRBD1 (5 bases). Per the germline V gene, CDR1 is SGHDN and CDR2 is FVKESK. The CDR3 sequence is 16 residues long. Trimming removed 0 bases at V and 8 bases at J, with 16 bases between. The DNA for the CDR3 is TGTGCCAGCAGCCAAGATCTGGCCAGGGCGAGGGAAAAACTGTTTTTT. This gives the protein CASSQDLARAREKLFF. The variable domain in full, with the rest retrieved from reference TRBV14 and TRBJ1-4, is EAGVTQFPSHSVIEKGQTVTLRCDPISGHDNLYWYRRVMGKEIKFLLHFVKESKQDESGMPNNRFLAERTGGTYSTLKVQPAELEDSGVYFCASSQDLARAREKLFFGSGTQLSVL.

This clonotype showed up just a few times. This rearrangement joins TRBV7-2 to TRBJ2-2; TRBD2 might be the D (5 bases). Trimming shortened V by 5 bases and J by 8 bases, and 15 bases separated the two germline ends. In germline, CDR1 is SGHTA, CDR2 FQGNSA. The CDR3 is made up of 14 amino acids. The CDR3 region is CASSPPRVPGELFF. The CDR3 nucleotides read TGTGCCAGCAGCCCCCCGAGGGTTCCGGGGGAGCTGTTTTTT. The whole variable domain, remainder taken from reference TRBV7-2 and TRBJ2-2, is GAGVSQSPSNKVTEKGKDVELRCDPISGHTALYWYRQSLGQGLEFLIYFQGNSAPDKSGLPSDRFSAERTGGSVSTLTIQRTQQEDSAVYLCASSPPRVPGELFFGEGSRLTVL.

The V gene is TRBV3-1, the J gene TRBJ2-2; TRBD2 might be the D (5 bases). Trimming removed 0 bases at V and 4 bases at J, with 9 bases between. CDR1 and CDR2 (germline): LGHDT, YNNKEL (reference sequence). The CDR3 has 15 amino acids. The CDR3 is CASSQDGERTGELFF. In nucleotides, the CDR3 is TGTGCCAGCAGCCAAGACGGGGAACGCACCGGGGAGCTGTTTTTT.

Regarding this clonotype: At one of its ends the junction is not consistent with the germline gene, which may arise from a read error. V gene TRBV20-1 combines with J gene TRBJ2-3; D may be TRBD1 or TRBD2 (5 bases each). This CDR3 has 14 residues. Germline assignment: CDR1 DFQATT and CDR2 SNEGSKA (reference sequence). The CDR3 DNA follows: TGCAGTGCTAGCGCCTGGGGGTCGACAGATACCCAGTATTTT. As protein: CSASAWGSTDTQYF.